Listed here are 30 T cell receptor beta chains from one sample, sequenced in a study of blood T cell repertoires in COVID-19. Sequencing used immunoSEQ multiplex PCR; TCRdb keeps in-frame clones, though not all of them. Of tens of thousands of clones listed, 86% are singletons. Sequencing was performed on peripheral blood. The receptors derive from a man in his 60s with acute or convalescent COVID-19.

This clone was detected only a few times. The chain employs TRBV7-6 and TRBJ2-1, with 14 bases fitting TRBD2. CDR1 and CDR2 from the germline V gene are SGHVS and FNYEAQ. The CDR3 spans 20 residues. The V gene end was trimmed by 5 bases and the J gene end by 0 bases; junction bases not matched to a gene: 12. CDR3 DNA: TGTGCCAGCAGCGGACATCCGGGACTAGCGGGAGAGAGCTCCTACAATGAGCAGTTCTTC. Protein sequence: CASSGHPGLAGESSYNEQFF. Full variable domain (rest looked up from reference TRBV7-6 and TRBJ2-1): GAGVSQSPRYKVTKRGQDVALRCDPISGHVSLYWYRQALGQGPEFLTYFNYEAQQDKSGLPNDRFSAERPEGSISTLTIQRTEQRDSAMYRCASSGHPGLAGESSYNEQFFGPGTRLTVL.

The gene calls are TRBV9 and TRBJ2-3; D is possibly TRBD1 (6 bases). V lost 6 bases and J lost 3, with 14 bases in between. There are 14 residues in the CDR3. Germline V lookup: CDR1 SGDLS, CDR2 YYNGEE. The CDR3 coding sequence is TGTGCCAGCACCAGGGGATATGGAACAGATACGCAGTATTTT. Translated: CASTRGYGTDTQYF. The variable domain in full, with the rest retrieved from reference TRBV9 and TRBJ2-3, is DSGVTQTPKHLITATGQRVTLRCSPRSGDLSVYWYQQSLDQGLQFLIQYYNGEERAKGNILERFSAQQFPDLHSELNLSSLELGDSALYFCASTRGYGTDTQYFGPGTRLTVL.

J is TRBJ1-1 and V is TRBV5-1; D is unresolved. CDR1 is SGHRS, CDR2 YFSETQ, per germline. Trimming removed 1 base from V and 5 bases from J, with 12 bases in between. This CDR3 region has 14 residues. The CDR3 is CASSLSPLGTEAFF. The CDR3 DNA sequence: TGCGCCAGCAGCTTGTCCCCTCTCGGGACTGAAGCTTTCTTT.

This clone showed up just once. V gene TRBV19 combines with J gene TRBJ2-4, with TRBD2 identical over 7 bases. CDR3 length: 17 amino acids. Germline CDR1 reads LNHDA; CDR2 reads SQIVND (reference sequence). V was pared by 6 bases and J by 3 bases, with 14 bases of the junction left unmatched. Here the CDR3 DNA reads TGTGCCAGTAGAGTGGGAGGGTGGAAATACGACAAAAACATTCAGTACTTC. This translates into CASRVGGWKYDKNIQYF.

On this clone itself: Germline and junction disagree at one end, which may indicate a read error. The chain joins TRBV5-6 to TRBJ1-2; 8 bases map to TRBD1. CDR1 is SGHDT and CDR2 is YYEEEE in the germline V gene. The CDR3 has 15 amino acids. The CDR3 protein is CASSLGQGAGYGYTF. The CDR3 coding sequence is TGTGCCAGCAGTTTGGGCCAGGGGGCCGGCTATGGCTACACCTTC.

V gene TRBV7-2 combines with J gene TRBJ1-2; TRBD1 matches 8 bases. V lost 3 bases to trimming and J lost 5 bases; unmatched junction nucleotides: 8. The CDR3 has 15 amino acids. Looked up from germline, CDR1 is SGHTA and CDR2 is FQGNSA. This CDR3 is CASSFSGQGRYGYTF. For the CDR3, the DNA is TGTGCCAGCAGCTTTTCAGGACAGGGAAGGTATGGCTACACCTTC.

V is TRBV5-1 and J is TRBJ1-2, with D unclear. Per the germline V gene, CDR1 is SGHRS and CDR2 is YFSETQ. The CDR3 covers 15 residues. The V gene lost 4 bases and the J gene lost 3 bases, with 16 bases spanning the gap. The CDR3: CASSPLSSGDYGYTF. The DNA for the CDR3 is TGCGCCAGCAGCCCACTCAGCTCCGGGGACTATGGCTACACCTTC.

The V call is TRBV30, the J call TRBJ1-2; 9 nucleotides match TRBD1. The CDR3 loop spans 13 amino acids. Germline V lookup: CDR1 GTSNPN, CDR2 SVGIG (reference sequence). Germline trimming cut 1 base from V and 8 bases from J; bases unmatched to any gene: 5. The CDR3 spells CAWSATTGGGYTF. The CDR3 region has the DNA TGTGCCTGGAGTGCAACGACAGGGGGAGGCTACACCTTC.

This clone was observed a single time. In DNA, the CDR3 is TGTGCCAGCGAGCAGGGTAGCTCTGGAAACACCATATATTTT. This sequence encodes CASEQGSSGNTIYF. The gene calls are TRBV2 and TRBJ1-3; TRBD1 is a possible D gene (5 bases). Deletions cut 8 bases from V and 0 bases from J, with 11 bases between. The CDR3 contains 14 residues. CDR1 and CDR2 from the germline V gene are SNHLY and FYNNEI. Full variable domain (remainder filled in from reference TRBV2 and TRBJ1-3): EPEVTQTPSHQVTQMGQEVILRCVPISNHLYFYWYRQILGQKVEFLVSFYNNEISEKSEIFDDQFSVERPDGSNFTLKIRSTKLEDSAMYFCASEQGSSGNTIYFGEGSWLTVV.

The sample holds one count of this clone. V usage is TRBV7-7 and J usage is TRBJ1-4, with unresolved D. This CDR3 spans 13 amino acids. Germline V gene lookup returns CDR1 SSHAT and CDR2 FNYEAQ (reference sequence). Trimming took 5 bases from V and 8 from J, leaving 12 bases between them. DNA for the CDR3: TGTGCCAGCAGCATCGGACTAGGGGAAAAACTGTTTTTT. Protein product: CASSIGLGEKLFF.

The J gene is TRBJ2-7, the V gene TRBV30, with D possibly matching TRBD2 (5 bases). This CDR3 has 14 residues. V was cut by 4 bases and J by 4 bases, with 17 bases left in between. CDR1 is GTSNPN and CDR2 is SVGIG in the germline V gene (reference sequence). This chain's CDR3 is CAWTGPAKRYEQYF. The CDR3 bases are TGTGCCTGGACCGGCCCAGCAAAGCGGTACGAGCAGTACTTC.

This clone is a singleton in its sample. This chain links TRBV5-1 with TRBJ2-2; 7 nucleotides match TRBD1. Germline lookup yields CDR1 SGHRS and CDR2 YFSETQ. The CDR3 consists of 16 residues. J gave up 0 bases and V 0 bases, and 2 bases lay outside the gene matches. The DNA of the CDR3 is TGCGCCAGCAGCTTGGTCGGGACAGCGAACACCGGGGAGCTGTTTTTT. Amino acid sequence: CASSLVGTANTGELFF.

The genes are TRBV5-1 and TRBJ1-3; D remains unclear. V was pared by 0 bases and J by 0 bases, with 16 bases between. This CDR3 has 18 amino acids. Germline assignment: CDR1 SGHRS and CDR2 YFSETQ. CDR3 bases: TGCGCCAGCAGCTTGGCAGGCGGGTCAGCCTTCTCTGGAAACACCATATATTTT. Its protein product is CASSLAGGSAFSGNTIYF.

The chain has TRBV12-3 or TRBV12-4 and TRBJ1-2; 11 bases align to TRBD1. CDR3 length: 13 amino acids. The V and J ends lost 7 bases and 5 bases, in that order; junction bases with no gene match: 3. The CDR3 region is CASTRDRGYGYTF. In DNA form, the CDR3 reads TGTGCCAGCACCCGGGACAGGGGGTATGGCTACACCTTC.

The rearrangement links TRBV29-1 to TRBJ2-1; 7 bases are a match to TRBD2. The germline CDR1 and CDR2 sequences are SQVTM and ANQGSEA. This CDR3 comprises 17 residues. Trimming cost V 2 bases and J 0 bases; bases outside gene matches: 10. In DNA, the CDR3 is TGCAGCGTTGAAAGCGTGGGGGGGTTTAGCTCCTACAATGAGCAGTTCTTC. This sequence encodes CSVESVGGFSSYNEQFF.

The V and J genes are TRBV4-3 and TRBJ1-1; tentatively, D is TRBD1 (5 bases). Between the trimmed V and J ends, which lost 2 bases and 5 bases, there was a span of 12 bases. This CDR3 comprises 14 residues. The germline gives CDR1 LGHNA, CDR2 YSLEER. CDR3 residues: CASSQTQGRTEAFF. The CDR3, as DNA: TGCGCCAGCAGCCAAACGCAGGGCCGGACTGAAGCTTTCTTT.

The chain recombines TRBV4-3 with TRBJ1-2; D ambiguous. The CDR3 sequence is 18 residues long. V was cut by 0 bases and J by 2 bases, with 19 bases left in between. The V gene's germline CDR1 is LGHNA and CDR2 YSLEER. The CDR3 coding sequence is TGCGCCAGCAGCCAAGATGGGCAGGCCACCGCAAACAACTATGGCTACACCTTC. Protein sequence: CASSQDGQATANNYGYTF.

The rearrangement links TRBV5-1 to TRBJ1-6; 10 bases align to TRBD1. There are 17 residues in the CDR3. V shed 2 bases, J shed 10 bases, and the junction held 12 bases outside the gene matches. Germline loops: CDR1 SGHRS, CDR2 YFSETQ. CDR3 loop: CASSFQGGGQGGSPLHF. In nucleotides, the CDR3 is TGCGCCAGCAGCTTCCAAGGAGGCGGACAGGGGGGATCACCCCTCCACTTT.

This sequence joins TRBV7-9 and TRBJ1-2; D unresolved. Trimming took off 5 bases at V and 8 bases at J, with 12 bases between the two ends. Per germline, CDR1 SEHNR and CDR2 FQNEAQ (reference sequence). This CDR3 contains 12 residues. CDR3: CASSPLGRGYTF. The CDR3 DNA reads as TGTGCCAGCAGCCCCCTGGGCCGGGGCTACACCTTC.

This clone was detected once. The V gene is TRBV7-9, the J gene TRBJ2-1; 8 bases align to TRBD2. Germline V gene lookup returns CDR1 SEHNR and CDR2 FQNEAQ (reference sequence). Unmatched junction bases numbered 13, after V lost 11 bases and J lost 7 bases. This CDR3 is built from 14 residues. The CDR3 protein is CASFAGGTGNEQFF. CDR3 nucleotides: TGTGCCTCCTTCGCGGGAGGTACGGGGAATGAGCAGTTCTTC.

The chain uses TRBV4-3 and TRBJ1-2, with 8 bases identical to TRBD1. The CDR3 is 15 residues long. Germline loops: CDR1 LGHNA, CDR2 YSLEER. With 1 base clipped from V and 4 bases from J, the junction kept 5 bases outside the gene matches. The CDR3 loop reads CASSQGQGYSYGYTF. The CDR3 DNA reads TGCGCCAGCAGCCAAGGACAGGGGTATAGCTATGGCTACACCTTC.

This chain uses TRBV9 with TRBJ1-1, with D unclear. The V end lost 0 bases, the J end lost 5 bases, and 8 bases lay between the germline ends. Germline loops: CDR1 SGDLS, CDR2 YYNGEE. This CDR3 region has 13 residues. The DNA for the CDR3 is TGTGCCAGCAGCGTAGGGCAGGATACTGAAGCTTTCTTT. This gives the protein CASSVGQDTEAFF.

The chain is built from TRBV18 and TRBJ1-2; 7 positions agree with TRBD1. The length of the CDR3 is 14 residues. Losses at the gene ends were 3 bases for V and 2 bases for J; bases not matched to a gene: 3. In germline, CDR1 is KGHSH, CDR2 LQKENI. The CDR3 loop reads CASSPLGQNYGYTF. In DNA, the CDR3 is TGTGCCAGCTCACCGTTGGGACAGAACTATGGCTACACCTTC.

The chain has TRBV5-4 and TRBJ1-6; D gene uncertain. V lost 0 bases and J 5 bases, leaving 12 bases between the germline ends. Germline CDR1 SGHNT, CDR2 YYREEE (reference sequence). The CDR3 loop spans 16 amino acids. In nucleotides, the CDR3 is TGTGCCAGCAGCTTGGGTTCGGTCCCCAATAATTCACCCCTCCACTTT. Amino acid sequence: CASSLGSVPNNSPLHF.

The chain employs TRBV30 and TRBJ2-2, with 7 nucleotides matching TRBD2. V dropped 3 bases and J dropped 3; count of bases not matched to a gene: 7. The CDR3 consists of 15 residues. The germline gives CDR1 GTSNPN, CDR2 SVGIG (reference sequence). The CDR3 sequence is CAWRLAGGYTGELFF. CDR3 nucleotides: TGTGCCTGGAGATTAGCGGGCGGTTACACCGGGGAGCTGTTTTTT.

The CDR3 DNA sequence: TGTGCCAGCAGCCCGTTGTGGTCGGGAACTGAAGCTTTCTTT. It yields the protein CASSPLWSGTEAFF. The chain recombines TRBV3-1 (or the pseudogene TRBV3-2) with TRBJ1-1, with no clear D. Germline lookup yields CDR1 LGHDT and CDR2 YNNKEL (reference sequence). Between the trimmed V and J ends, which lost 4 bases and 5 bases, there was a span of 14 bases. The CDR3 contains 14 residues.

This chain uses TRBV6-6 with TRBJ2-3, with D hard to call. V lost 2 bases and J lost 2, with 8 bases in between. This CDR3 region has 14 residues. Per the germline V gene, CDR1 is MNHNY and CDR2 is SVGAGI (reference sequence). The CDR3 is CASSYALNTDTQYF. CDR3 in DNA: TGTGCCAGCAGTTACGCTCTAAACACAGATACGCAGTATTTT.

CDR3 in amino acids: CASSLSTDTQYF. CDR3 bases: TGTGCCAGCAGCCTCTCTACAGATACGCAGTATTTT. The gene calls are TRBV7-9 and TRBJ2-3; D unresolved. Germline V gene lookup returns CDR1 SEHNR and CDR2 FQNEAQ (reference sequence). V was trimmed by 5 bases and J by 3 bases, leaving 6 bases between them. The length of the CDR3 is 12 residues. The whole variable domain, filled in from reference TRBV7-9 and TRBJ2-3, reads DTGVSQNPRHKITKRGQNVTFRCDPISEHNRLYWYRQTLGQGPEFLTYFQNEAQLEKSRLLSDRFSAERPKGSFSTLEIQRTEQGDSAMYLCASSLSTDTQYFGPGTRLTVL.

The genes are TRBV19 and TRBJ2-1, with 8 bases identical to TRBD2. Per the germline V gene, CDR1 is LNHDA and CDR2 is SQIVND (reference sequence). V shed 5 bases and J 7 bases; nucleotides not matched to a gene: 7. There are 14 residues in the CDR3. The CDR3 spells CASSPGRAGNEQFF. CDR3 DNA sequence: TGTGCCAGTAGTCCCGGGAGGGCCGGGAATGAGCAGTTCTTC.

In nucleotides, the CDR3 is TGTGCCAGCAGCGTAGAAACGGGGGGCACAGATACGCAGTATTTT. The encoded protein is CASSVETGGTDTQYF. This chain uses TRBV9 with TRBJ2-3; TRBD2 is a possible D gene (6 bases). CDR1 and CDR2 from the germline V gene are SGDLS and YYNGEE. The CDR3 totals 15 residues. V shed 0 bases and J shed 1 base, with 9 bases lying between them. Supplemented by reference TRBV9 and TRBJ2-3, the full variable domain reads DSGVTQTPKHLITATGQRVTLRCSPRSGDLSVYWYQQSLDQGLQFLIQYYNGEERAKGNILERFSAQQFPDLHSELNLSSLELGDSALYFCASSVETGGTDTQYFGPGTRLTVL.